This TCR beta chain was documented in a study of OX40 agonist ivuxolimab in advanced cancers. Samples were taken at baseline and on day 1 of cycles 4 and 7. TCRdb's copy holds only in-frame clones and misses some; the assay was immunoSEQ multiplex PCR. This repertoire shows 55,000 to 90,000 clones, approximately 80% found once; its top ten account for approximately 1%. In germline, CDR1 is SNHLY, CDR2 FYNNEI. The CDR3 has 13 amino acids. The V end was cut by 6 bases, the J end by 2 bases, with 10 bases between. This chain joins TRBV2 and TRBJ1-1; D uncertain. This TCR came from an adult with an advanced solid tumor such as melanoma, head and neck, liver or kidney cancer. This sample comprised CD4+ or CD8+ T cells sorted from blood, obtained in a trial of the OX40 agonist ivuxolimab. CDR3 in amino acids: CASRFRVNTEAFF. For the CDR3, the DNA is TGTGCCAGCAGGTTCCGTGTTAACACTGAAGCTTTCTTT.